This T cell receptor beta chain derives from a study of blood T cells in healthy people across ages. Study results and caveats: A conclusive naive versus antigen-experienced comparison was prevented by the unsorted PBMCs. Fewer expanded clones and more diversity marked long-lived versus aged donors.

Next came a second PCR, run for about 7 to 12 cycles, which used a sample-barcoded 5' primer along with a J-beta primer mix. TCRdb re-called the 5' RACE reads with MiXCR, one entry per CDR3 protein. The sample carries hundreds of thousands of distinct CDR3 sequences, approximately 29% recorded once. Each donor had approximately 10 milliliters of peripheral blood drawn. Comment on this clonotype: Its antigen is not known.

The CDR3 is made up of 15 amino acids. The germline gives CDR1 MNHNS, CDR2 SASEGT. Trimming took 8 bases from V and 3 from J; bases not matched to a gene: 9. Source material: blood. The V gene is TRBV6-1, the J gene TRBJ1-4; 7 nucleotides match TRBD1. The TCR originated in a woman at least 80 years old in good health. CDR3 coding DNA: TGTGCCAGCCGATGGAAAACAGGGGCTAATGAAAAACTGTTTTTT. Translation gives CASRWKTGANEKLFF.